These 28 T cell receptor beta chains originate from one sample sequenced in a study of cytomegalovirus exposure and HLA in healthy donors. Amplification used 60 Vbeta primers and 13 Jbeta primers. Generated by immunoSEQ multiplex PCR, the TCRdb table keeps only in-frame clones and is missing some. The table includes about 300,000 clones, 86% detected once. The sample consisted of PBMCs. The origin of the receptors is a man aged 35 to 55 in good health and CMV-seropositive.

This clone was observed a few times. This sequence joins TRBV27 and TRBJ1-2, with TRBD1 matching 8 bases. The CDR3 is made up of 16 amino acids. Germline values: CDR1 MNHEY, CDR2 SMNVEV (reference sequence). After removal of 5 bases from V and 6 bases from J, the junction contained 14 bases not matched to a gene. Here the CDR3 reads CASSTGGRGLMDGYTF. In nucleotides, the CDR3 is TGTGCCAGCAGTACGGGGGGCAGGGGGCTAATGGATGGCTACACCTTC.

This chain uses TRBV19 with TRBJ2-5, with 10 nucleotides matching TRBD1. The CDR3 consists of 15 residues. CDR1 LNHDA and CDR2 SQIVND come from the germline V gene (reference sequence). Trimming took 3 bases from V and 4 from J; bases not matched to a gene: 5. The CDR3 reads CASSISTGGLETQYF. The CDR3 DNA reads TGTGCCAGTAGTATTTCGACAGGGGGCTTAGAGACCCAGTACTTC.

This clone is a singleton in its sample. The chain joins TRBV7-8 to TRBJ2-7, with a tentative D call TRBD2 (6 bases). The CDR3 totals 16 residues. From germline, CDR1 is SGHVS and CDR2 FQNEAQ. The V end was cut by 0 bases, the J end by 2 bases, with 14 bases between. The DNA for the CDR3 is TGTGCCAGCAGCTTAGCGGGTTCGGGAGCCGCCTACGAGCAGTACTTC. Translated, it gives CASSLAGSGAAYEQYF.

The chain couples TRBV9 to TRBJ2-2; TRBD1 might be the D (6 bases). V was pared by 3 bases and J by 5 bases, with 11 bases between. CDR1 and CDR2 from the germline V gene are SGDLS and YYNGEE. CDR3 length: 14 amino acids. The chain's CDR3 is CASSGLTGTGELFF. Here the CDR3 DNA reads TGTGCCAGCAGCGGACTTACAGGGACCGGGGAGCTGTTTTTT.

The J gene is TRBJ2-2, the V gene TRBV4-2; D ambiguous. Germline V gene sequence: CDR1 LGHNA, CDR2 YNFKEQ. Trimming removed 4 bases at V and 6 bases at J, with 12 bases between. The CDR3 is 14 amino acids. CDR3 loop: CASSPPIAPGELFF. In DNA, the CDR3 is TGTGCCAGCAGCCCCCCCATCGCGCCCGGGGAGCTGTTTTTT.

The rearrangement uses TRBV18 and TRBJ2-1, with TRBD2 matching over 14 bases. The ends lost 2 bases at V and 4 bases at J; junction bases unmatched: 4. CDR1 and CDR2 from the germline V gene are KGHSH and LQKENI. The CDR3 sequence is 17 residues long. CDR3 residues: CASSPGTSGRGYNEQFF. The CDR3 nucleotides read TGTGCCAGCTCACCAGGGACTAGCGGGAGAGGTTACAATGAGCAGTTCTTC.

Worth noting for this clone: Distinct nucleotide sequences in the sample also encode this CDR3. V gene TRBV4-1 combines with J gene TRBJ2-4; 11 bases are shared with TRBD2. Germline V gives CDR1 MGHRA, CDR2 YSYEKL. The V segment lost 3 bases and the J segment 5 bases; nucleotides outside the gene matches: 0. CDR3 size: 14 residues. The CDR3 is CASSQGLAENIQYF. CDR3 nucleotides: TGCGCCAGCAGCCAGGGACTAGCGGAAAACATTCAGTACTTC.

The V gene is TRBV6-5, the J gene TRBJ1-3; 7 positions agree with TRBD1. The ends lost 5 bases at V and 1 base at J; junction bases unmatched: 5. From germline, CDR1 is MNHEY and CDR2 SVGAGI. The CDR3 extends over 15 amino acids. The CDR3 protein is CASSRGTESGNTIYF. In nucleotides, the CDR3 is TGTGCCAGCAGTCGAGGGACAGAATCTGGAAACACCATATATTTT.

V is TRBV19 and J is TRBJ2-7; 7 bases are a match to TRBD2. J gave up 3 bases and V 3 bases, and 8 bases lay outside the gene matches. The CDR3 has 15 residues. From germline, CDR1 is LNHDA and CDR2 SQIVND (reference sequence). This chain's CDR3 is CASSIGGSADYEQYF. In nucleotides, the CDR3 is TGTGCCAGTAGTATCGGGGGGTCGGCAGACTACGAGCAGTACTTC.

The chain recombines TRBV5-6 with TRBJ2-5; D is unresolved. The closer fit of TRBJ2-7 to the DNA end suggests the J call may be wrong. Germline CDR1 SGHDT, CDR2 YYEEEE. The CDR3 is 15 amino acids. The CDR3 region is CASSLVRRSSYEQYF. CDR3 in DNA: TGTGCCAGCAGCTTGGTTAGGAGAAGCTCCTACGAGCAGTACTTC.

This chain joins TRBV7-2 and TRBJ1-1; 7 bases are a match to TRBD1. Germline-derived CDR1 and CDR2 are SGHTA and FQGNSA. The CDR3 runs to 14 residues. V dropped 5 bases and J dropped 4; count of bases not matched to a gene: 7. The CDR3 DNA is TGTGCCAGCAGCCTGACAGGGCCCCCCACTGAAGCTTTCTTT. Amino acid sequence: CASSLTGPPTEAFF.

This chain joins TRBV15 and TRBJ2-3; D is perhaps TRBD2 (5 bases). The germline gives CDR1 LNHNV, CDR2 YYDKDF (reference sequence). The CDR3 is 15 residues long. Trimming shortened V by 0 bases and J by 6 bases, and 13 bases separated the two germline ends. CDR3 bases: TGTGCCACCAGCAGAGACCCCACGGGGAAGGATACGCAGTATTTT. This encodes CATSRDPTGKDTQYF.

This CDR3 is CASSESPTSHEQFF. In DNA, the CDR3 is TGCGCCAGCAGTGAGTCTCCGACTAGCCATGAGCAGTTCTTC. The J gene is TRBJ2-1, the V gene TRBV10-1, with 7 positions matching TRBD2. CDR1 is WNHNN and CDR2 is SYGVQD in the germline V gene (reference sequence). The CDR3 runs 14 residues. V trimming: 0 bases; J trimming: 8 bases; junction bases outside the gene matches: 4.

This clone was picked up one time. The CDR3 region is CASSLGQSSYEQYF. The CDR3 DNA reads as TGTGCCAGCAGCTTGGGACAGAGCTCCTACGAGCAGTACTTC. This chain links TRBV7-8 with TRBJ2-7; 7 bases map to TRBD1. V lost 3 bases and J lost 0; bases outside the gene matches: 2. CDR1 is SGHVS, CDR2 FQNEAQ, per germline. This CDR3 is built from 14 residues.

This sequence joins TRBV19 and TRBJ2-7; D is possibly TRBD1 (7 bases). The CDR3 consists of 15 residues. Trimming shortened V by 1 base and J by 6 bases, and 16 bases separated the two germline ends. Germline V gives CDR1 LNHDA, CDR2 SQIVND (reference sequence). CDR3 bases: TGTGCCAGTAGTATAGTTGAGACAGGGAGGCGCGAGCAGTACTTC. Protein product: CASSIVETGRREQYF.

CDR3 DNA sequence: TGTGCCAGCAGTGAAGGAATAGCGGACTACGAGCAGTACTTC. Translating gives CASSEGIADYEQYF. The chain carries TRBV6-5 and TRBJ2-7; TRBD2 might be the D (6 bases). The CDR3 consists of 14 residues. V lost 5 bases and J 3 bases, leaving 14 bases between the germline ends. The germline V gene has CDR1 MNHEY and CDR2 SVGAGI.

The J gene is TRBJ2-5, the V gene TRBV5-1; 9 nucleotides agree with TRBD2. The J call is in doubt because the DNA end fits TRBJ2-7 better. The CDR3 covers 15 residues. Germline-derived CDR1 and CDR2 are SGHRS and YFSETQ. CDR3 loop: CASSLVAGGPYEQYF. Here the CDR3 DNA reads TGCGCCAGCAGCTTGGTGGCGGGAGGGCCCTACGAGCAGTACTTC.

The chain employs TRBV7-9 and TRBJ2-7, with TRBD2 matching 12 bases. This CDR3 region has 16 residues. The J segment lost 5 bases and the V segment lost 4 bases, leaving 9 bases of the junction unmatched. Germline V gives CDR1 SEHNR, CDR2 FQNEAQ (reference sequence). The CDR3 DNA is TGTGCCAGCAGCTCCGCCACTAGCGGGAGGAGGAACGAGCAGTACTTC. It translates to CASSSATSGRRNEQYF.

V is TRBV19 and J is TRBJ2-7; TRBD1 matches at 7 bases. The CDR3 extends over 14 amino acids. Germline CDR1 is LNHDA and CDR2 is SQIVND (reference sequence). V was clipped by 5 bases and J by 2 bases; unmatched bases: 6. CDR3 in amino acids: CASSDRAGPYEQYF. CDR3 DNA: TGTGCCAGTAGTGACAGGGCAGGTCCCTACGAGCAGTACTTC.

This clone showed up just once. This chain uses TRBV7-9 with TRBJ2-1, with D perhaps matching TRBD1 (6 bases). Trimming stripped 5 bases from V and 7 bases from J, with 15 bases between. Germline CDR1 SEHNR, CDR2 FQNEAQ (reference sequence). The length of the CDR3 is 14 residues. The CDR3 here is CASSPIGGVNEQFF. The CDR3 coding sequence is TGTGCCAGCAGCCCGATAGGGGGTGTGAATGAGCAGTTCTTC. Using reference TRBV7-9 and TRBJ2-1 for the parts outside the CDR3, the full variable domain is DTGVSQNPRHKITKRGQNVTFRCDPISEHNRLYWYRQTLGQGPEFLTYFQNEAQLEKSRLLSDRFSAERPKGSFSTLEIQRTEQGDSAMYLCASSPIGGVNEQFFGPGTRLTVL.

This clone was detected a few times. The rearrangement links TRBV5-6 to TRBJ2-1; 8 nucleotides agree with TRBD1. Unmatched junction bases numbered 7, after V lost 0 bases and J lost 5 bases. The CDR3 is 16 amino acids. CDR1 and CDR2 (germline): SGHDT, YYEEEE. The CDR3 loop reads CASSLVHRGWDNEQFF. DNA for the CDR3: TGTGCCAGCAGCTTGGTCCACAGGGGGTGGGACAATGAGCAGTTCTTC.

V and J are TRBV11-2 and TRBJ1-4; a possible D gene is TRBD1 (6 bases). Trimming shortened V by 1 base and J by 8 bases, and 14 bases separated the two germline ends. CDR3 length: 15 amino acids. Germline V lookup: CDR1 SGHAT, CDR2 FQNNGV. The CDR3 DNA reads TGTGCCAGCAGCTTAGTTGGGACAAAGGGGGAAAAACTGTTTTTT. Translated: CASSLVGTKGEKLFF.

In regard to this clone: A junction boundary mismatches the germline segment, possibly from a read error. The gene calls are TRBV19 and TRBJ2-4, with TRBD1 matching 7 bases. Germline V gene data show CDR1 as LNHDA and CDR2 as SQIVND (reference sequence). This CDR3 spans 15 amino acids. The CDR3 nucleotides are TGTGCCAGTAGTATAAGGGGGACAGCCCAAAACATTCAGTACTTC. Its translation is CASSIRGTAQNIQYF.

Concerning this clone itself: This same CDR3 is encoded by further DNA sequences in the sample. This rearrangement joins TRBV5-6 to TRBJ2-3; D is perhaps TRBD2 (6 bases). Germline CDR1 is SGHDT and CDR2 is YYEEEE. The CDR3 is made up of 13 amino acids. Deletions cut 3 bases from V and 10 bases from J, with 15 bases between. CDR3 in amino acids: CASSSTTPGAQYF. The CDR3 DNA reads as TGTGCCAGCAGCTCAACCACTCCGGGGGCGCAGTATTTT. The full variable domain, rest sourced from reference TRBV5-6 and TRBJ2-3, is DAGVTQSPTHLIKTRGQQVTLRCSPKSGHDTVSWYQQALGQGPQFIFQYYEEEERQRGNFPDRFSGHQFPNYSSELNVNALLLGDSALYLCASSSTTPGAQYFGPGTRLTVL.

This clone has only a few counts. The CDR3 bases are TGTGCCAGCAGCTTACGAGGGGGCCGCAATCAGCCCCAGCATTTT. Encoded protein: CASSLRGGRNQPQHF. The V call is TRBV7-2, the J call TRBJ1-5; 7 bases agree with TRBD1. CDR1 is SGHTA, CDR2 FQGNSA, per germline. V was clipped by 2 bases and J by 2 bases; unmatched bases: 3. The length of the CDR3 is 15 residues.

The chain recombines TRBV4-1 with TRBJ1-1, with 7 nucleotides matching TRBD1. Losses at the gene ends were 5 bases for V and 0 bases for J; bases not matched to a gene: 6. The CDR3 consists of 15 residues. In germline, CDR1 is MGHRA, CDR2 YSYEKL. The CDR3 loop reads CASSDGTAMNTEAFF. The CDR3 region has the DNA TGCGCCAGCAGCGACGGGACAGCCATGAACACTGAAGCTTTCTTT.

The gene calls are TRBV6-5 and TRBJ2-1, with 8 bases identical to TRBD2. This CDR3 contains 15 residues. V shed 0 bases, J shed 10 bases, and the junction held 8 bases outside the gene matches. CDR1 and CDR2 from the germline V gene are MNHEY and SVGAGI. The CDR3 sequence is CASSYSRGRLGEQFF. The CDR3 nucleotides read TGTGCCAGCAGTTACTCACGCGGGAGGTTAGGGGAGCAGTTCTTC.

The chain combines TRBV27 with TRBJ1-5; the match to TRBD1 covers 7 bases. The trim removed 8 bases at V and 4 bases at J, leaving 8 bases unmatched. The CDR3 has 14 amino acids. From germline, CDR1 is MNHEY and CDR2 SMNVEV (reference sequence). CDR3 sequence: CASGDRARNQPQHF. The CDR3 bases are TGTGCCAGCGGCGACAGGGCACGGAATCAGCCCCAGCATTTT.